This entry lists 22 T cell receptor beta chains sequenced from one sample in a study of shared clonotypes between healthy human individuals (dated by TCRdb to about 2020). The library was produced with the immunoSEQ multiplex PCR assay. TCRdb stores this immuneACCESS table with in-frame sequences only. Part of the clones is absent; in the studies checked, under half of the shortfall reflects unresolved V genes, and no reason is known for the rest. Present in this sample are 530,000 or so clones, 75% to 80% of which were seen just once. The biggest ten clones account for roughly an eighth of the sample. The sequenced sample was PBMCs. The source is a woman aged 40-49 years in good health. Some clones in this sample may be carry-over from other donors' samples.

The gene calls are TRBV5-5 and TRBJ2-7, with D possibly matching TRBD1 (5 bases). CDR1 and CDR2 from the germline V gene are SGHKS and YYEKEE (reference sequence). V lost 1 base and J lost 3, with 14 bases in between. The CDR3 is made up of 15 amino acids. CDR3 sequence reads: CASSLRQSVNYEQYF. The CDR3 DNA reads TGTGCCAGCAGCTTGAGACAGTCTGTAAACTACGAGCAGTACTTC.

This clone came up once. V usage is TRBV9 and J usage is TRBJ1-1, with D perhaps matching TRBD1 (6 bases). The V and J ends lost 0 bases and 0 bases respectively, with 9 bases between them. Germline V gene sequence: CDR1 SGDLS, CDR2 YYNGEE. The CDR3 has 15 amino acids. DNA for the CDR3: TGTGCCAGCAGCGTAGTAAGGGGGGTGAACACTGAAGCTTTCTTT. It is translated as CASSVVRGVNTEAFF.

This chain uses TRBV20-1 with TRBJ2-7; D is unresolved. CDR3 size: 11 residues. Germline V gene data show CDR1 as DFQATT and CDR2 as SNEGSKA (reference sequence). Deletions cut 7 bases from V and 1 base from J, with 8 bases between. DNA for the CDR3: TGCAGTGTTTTTGAGTCCTACGAGCAGTACTTC. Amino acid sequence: CSVFESYEQYF.

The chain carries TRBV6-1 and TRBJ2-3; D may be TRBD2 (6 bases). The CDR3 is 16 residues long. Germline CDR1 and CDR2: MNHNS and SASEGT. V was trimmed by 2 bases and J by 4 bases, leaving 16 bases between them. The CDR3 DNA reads TGTGCCAGCAGTGAAAGTCGACTAGAGATCCCAGATACGCAGTATTTT. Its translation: CASSESRLEIPDTQYF.

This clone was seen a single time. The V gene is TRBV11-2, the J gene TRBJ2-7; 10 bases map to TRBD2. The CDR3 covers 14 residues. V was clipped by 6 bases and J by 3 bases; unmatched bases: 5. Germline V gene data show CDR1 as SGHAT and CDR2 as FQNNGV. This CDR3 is CASSKGLADYEQYF. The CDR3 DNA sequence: TGTGCCAGCAGTAAAGGACTAGCGGACTACGAGCAGTACTTC.

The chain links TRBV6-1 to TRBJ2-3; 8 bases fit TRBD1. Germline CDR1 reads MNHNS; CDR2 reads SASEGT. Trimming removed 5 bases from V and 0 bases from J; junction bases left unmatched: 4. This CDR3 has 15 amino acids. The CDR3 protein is CASSFDRGSTDTQYF. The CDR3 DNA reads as TGTGCCAGCAGTTTCGACAGGGGAAGCACAGATACGCAGTATTTT.

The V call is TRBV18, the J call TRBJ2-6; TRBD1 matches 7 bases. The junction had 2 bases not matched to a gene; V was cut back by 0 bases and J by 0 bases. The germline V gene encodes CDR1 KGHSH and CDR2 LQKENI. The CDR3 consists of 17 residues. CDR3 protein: CASSPPGQSSGANVLTF. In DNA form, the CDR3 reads TGTGCCAGCTCACCACCGGGACAGAGCTCTGGGGCCAACGTCCTGACTTTC.

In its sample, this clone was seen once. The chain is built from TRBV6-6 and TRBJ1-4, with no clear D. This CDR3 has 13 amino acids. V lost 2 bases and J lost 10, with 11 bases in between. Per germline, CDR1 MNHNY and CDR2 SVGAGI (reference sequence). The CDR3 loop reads CASSYEERRKLFF. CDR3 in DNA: TGTGCCAGCAGTTACGAGGAGAGACGAAAACTGTTTTTT.

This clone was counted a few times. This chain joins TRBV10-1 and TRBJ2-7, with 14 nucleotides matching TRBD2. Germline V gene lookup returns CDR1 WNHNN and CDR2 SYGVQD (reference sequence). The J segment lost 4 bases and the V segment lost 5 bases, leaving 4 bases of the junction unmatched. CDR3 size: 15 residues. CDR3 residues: CASSPGLAGVYEQYF. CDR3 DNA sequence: TGCGCCAGCAGTCCGGGACTAGCGGGAGTTTACGAGCAGTACTTC.

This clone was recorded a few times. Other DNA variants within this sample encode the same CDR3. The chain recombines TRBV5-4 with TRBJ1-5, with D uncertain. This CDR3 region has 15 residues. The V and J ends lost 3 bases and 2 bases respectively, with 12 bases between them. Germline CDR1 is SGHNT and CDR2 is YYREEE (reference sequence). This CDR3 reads CASSSWGDRNQPQHF. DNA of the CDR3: TGTGCCAGCAGCTCCTGGGGAGATCGCAATCAGCCCCAGCATTTT.

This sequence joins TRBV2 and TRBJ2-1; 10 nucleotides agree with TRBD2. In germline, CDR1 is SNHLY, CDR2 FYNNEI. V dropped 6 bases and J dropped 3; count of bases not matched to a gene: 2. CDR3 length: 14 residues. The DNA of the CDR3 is TGTGCCAGCAGAGGGACTAGCGTCTACAATGAGCAGTTCTTC. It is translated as CASRGTSVYNEQFF.

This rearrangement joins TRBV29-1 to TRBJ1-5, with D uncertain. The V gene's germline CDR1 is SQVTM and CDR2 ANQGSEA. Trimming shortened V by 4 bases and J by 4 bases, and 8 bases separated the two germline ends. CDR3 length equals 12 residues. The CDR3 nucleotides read TGCAGCGTTGGGGTCAGGAATCAGCCCCAGCATTTT. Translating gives CSVGVRNQPQHF.

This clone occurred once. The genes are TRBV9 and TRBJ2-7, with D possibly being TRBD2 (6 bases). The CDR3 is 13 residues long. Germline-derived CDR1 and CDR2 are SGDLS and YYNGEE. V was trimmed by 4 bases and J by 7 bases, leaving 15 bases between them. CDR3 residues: CASSPRDSQEQYF. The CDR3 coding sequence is TGTGCCAGCAGCCCCCGGGACTCACAAGAGCAGTACTTC.

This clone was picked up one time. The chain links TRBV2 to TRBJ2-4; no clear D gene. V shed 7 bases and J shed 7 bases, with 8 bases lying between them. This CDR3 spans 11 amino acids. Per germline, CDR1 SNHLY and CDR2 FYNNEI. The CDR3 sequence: CASILVNIQYF. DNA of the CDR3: TGTGCCAGCATATTAGTGAACATTCAGTACTTC.

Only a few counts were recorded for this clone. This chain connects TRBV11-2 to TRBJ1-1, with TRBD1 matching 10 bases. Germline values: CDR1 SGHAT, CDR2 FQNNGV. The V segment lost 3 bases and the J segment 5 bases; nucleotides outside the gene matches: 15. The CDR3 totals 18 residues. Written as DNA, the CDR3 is TGTGCCAGCAGCTTCCATCGGGTGACAGGGGGCGATATAACTGAAGCTTTCTTT. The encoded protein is CASSFHRVTGGDITEAFF.

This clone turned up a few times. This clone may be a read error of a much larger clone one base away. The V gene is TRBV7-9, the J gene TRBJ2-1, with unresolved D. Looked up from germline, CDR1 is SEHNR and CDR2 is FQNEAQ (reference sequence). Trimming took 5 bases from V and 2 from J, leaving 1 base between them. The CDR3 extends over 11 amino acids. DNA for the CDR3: TGTGCCAGCAGCCCCTACAATGAGCAGTTCTTC. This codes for CASSPYNEQFF.

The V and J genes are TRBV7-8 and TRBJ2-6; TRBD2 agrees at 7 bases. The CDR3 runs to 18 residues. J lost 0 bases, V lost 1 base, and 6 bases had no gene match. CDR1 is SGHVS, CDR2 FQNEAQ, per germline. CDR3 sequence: CASSLGSGLSSGANVLTF. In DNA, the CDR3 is TGTGCCAGCAGCTTAGGTAGCGGGCTCAGCTCTGGGGCCAACGTCCTGACTTTC.

The CDR3 coding sequence is TGTGCCAGCACCTCCCGAGGACAGGGCACCAACGTCCTGACTTTC. Translated, it gives CASTSRGQGTNVLTF. The chain combines TRBV7-2 with TRBJ2-6, with 8 bases aligning to TRBD1. The CDR3 length is 15 residues. After removal of 7 bases from V and 8 bases from J, the junction contained 10 bases not matched to a gene. Germline loops: CDR1 SGHTA, CDR2 FQGNSA.

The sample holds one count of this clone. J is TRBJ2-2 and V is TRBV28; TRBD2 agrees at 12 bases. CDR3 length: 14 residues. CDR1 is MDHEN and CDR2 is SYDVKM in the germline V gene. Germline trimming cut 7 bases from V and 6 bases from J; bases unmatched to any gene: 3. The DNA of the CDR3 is TGTGCCAGCAAGACTAGCGGGAGACCCGGGGAGCTGTTTTTT. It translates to CASKTSGRPGELFF.

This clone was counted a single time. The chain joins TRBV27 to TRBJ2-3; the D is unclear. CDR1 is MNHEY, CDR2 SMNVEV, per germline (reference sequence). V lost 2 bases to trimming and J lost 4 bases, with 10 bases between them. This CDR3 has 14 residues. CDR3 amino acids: CASSLQLGADTQYF. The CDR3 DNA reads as TGTGCCAGCAGTTTACAGCTCGGCGCAGATACGCAGTATTTT.

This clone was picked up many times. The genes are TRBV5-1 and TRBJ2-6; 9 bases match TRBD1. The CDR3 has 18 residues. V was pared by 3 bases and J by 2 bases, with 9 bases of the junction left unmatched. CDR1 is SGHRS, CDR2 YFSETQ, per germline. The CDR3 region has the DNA TGCGCCAGCAGCTCTCCCGGGACAGGGTCTCCTGGGGCCAACGTCCTGACTTTC. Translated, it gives CASSSPGTGSPGANVLTF.

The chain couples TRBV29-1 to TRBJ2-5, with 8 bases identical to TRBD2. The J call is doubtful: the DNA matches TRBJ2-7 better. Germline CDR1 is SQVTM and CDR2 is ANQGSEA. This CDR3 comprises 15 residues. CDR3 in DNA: TGCAGCGTCCCCGGGGGGGCTAGCGACATTTACGAGCAGTACTTC. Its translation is CSVPGGASDIYEQYF.